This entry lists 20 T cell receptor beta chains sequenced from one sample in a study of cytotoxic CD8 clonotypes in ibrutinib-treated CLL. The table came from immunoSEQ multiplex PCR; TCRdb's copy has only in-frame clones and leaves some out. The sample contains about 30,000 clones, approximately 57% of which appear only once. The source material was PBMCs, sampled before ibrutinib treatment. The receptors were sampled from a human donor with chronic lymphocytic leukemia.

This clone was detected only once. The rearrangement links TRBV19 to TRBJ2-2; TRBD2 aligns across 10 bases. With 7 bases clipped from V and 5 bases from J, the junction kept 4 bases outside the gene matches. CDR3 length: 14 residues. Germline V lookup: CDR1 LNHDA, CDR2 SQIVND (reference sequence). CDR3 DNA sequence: TGTGCCAGTATACTAGCGGGGTCTACCGGGGAGCTGTTTTTT. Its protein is CASILAGSTGELFF.

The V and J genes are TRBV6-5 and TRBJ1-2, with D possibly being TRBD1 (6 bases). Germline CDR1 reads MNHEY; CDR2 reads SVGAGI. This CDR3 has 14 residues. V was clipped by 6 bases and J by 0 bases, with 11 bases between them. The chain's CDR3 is CASRREGANYGYTF. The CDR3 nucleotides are TGTGCCAGCAGGAGAGAGGGGGCTAACTATGGCTACACCTTC.

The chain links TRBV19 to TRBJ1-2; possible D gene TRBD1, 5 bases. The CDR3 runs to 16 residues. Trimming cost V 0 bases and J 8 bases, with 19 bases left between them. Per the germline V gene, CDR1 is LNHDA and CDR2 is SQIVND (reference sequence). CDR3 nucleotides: TGTGCCAGTAGTATAGATCTTGCAGGGCAGACAATCGGCTACACCTTC. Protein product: CASSIDLAGQTIGYTF.

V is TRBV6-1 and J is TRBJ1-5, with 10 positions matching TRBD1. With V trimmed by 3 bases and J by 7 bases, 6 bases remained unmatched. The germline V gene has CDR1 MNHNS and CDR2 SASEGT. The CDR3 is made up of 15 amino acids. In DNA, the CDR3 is TGTGCCAGCAGTGACAGGGACAGGGGTGGGCAGCCCCAGCATTTT. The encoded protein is CASSDRDRGGQPQHF.

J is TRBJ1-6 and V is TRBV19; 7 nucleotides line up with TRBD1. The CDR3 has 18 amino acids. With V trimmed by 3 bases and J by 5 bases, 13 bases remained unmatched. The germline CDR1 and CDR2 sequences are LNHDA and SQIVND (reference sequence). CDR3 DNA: TGTGCCAGTAGTATGGCAACAGGGGAACTCGGAAATAATTCACCCCTCCACTTT. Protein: CASSMATGELGNNSPLHF.

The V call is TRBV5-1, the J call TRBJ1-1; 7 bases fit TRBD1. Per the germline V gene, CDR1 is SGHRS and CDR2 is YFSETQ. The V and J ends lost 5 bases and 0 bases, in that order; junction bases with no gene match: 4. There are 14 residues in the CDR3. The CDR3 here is CASSFGTVNTEAFF. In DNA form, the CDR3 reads TGCGCCAGCAGTTTCGGGACAGTGAACACTGAAGCTTTCTTT.

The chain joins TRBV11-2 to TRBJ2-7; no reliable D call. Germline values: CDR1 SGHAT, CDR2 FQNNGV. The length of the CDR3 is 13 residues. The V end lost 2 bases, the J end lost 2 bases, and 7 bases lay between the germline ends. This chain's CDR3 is CASSLRSTYEQYF. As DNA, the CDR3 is TGTGCCAGCAGCTTAAGGTCTACCTACGAGCAGTACTTC.

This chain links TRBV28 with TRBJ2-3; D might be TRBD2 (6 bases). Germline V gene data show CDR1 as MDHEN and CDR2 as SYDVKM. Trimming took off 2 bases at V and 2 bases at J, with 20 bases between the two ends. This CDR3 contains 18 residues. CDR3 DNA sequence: TGTGCCAGCAGTTTACGGGGGAACGGACTGAAATTCACAGATACGCAGTATTTT. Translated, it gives CASSLRGNGLKFTDTQYF.

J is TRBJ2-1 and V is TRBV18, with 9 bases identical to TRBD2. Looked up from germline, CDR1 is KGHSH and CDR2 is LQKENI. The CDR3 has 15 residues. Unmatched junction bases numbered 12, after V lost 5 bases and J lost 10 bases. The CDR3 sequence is CASSRLAVRQGEQFF. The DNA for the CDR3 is TGTGCCAGCTCAAGACTAGCGGTCCGCCAAGGGGAGCAGTTCTTC.

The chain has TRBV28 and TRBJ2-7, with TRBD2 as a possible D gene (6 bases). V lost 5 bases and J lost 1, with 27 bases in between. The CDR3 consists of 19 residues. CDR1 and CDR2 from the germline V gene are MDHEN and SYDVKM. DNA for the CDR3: TGTGCCAGCAGTCCCGAACTAGCTGCAAGTAGTCTTCTATCCTACGAGCAGTACTTC. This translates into CASSPELAASSLLSYEQYF.

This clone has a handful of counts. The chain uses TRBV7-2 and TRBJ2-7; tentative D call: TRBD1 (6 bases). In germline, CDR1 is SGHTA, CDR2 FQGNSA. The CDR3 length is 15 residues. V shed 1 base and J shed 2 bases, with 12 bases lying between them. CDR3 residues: CASSLGLDRAYEQYF. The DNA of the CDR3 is TGTGCCAGCAGCTTAGGTTTGGACAGAGCCTACGAGCAGTACTTC.

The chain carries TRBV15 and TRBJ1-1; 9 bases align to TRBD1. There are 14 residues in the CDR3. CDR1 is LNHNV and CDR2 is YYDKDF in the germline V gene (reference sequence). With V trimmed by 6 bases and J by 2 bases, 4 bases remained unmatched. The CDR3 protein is CATSWDRVNTEAFF. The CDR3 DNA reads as TGTGCCACCAGTTGGGACAGGGTTAACACTGAAGCTTTCTTT.

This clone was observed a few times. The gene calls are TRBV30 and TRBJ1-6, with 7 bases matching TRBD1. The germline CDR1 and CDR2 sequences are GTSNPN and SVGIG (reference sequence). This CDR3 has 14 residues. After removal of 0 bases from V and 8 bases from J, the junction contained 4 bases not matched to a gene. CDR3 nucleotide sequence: TGTGCCTGGAGTGTACATACAGGGGATTCACCCCTCCACTTT. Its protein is CAWSVHTGDSPLHF. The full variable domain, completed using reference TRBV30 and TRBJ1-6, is SQTIHQWPATLVQPVGSPLSLECTVEGTSNPNLYWYRQAAGRGLQLLFYSVGIGQISSEVPQNLSASRPQDRQFILSSKKLLLSDSGFYLCAWSVHTGDSPLHFGNGTRLTVT.

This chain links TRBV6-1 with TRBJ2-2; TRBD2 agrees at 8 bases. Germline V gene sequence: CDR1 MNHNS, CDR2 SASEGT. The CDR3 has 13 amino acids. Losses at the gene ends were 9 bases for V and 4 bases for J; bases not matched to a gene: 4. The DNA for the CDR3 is TGTGCCAGTCTACGGGGGGGCACCGGGGAGCTGTTTTTT. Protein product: CASLRGGTGELFF.

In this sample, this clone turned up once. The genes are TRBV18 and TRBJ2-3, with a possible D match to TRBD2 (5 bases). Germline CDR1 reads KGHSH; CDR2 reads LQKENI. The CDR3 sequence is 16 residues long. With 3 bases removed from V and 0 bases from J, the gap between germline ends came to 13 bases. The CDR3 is CASSPQLGASTDTQYF. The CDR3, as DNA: TGTGCCAGCTCACCGCAACTAGGCGCGAGCACAGATACGCAGTATTTT.

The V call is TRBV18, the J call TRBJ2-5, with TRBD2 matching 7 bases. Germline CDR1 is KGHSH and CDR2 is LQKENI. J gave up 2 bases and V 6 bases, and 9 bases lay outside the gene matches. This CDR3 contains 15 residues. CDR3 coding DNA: TGTGCCAGCTCGCGGGACTACCAACCTCAAGAGACCCAGTACTTC. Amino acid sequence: CASSRDYQPQETQYF.

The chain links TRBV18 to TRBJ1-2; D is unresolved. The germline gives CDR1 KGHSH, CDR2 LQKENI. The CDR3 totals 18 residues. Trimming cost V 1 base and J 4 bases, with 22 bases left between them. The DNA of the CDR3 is TGTGCCAGCTCACCACGGATTCAAGAAGGGCATTCTGTCTATGGCTACACCTTC. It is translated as CASSPRIQEGHSVYGYTF.

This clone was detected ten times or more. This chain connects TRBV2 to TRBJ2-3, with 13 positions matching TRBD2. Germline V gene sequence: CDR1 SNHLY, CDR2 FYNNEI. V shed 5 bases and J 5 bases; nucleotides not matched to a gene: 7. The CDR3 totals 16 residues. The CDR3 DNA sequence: TGTGCCAGCAGTCCCGGACTAGCGGGGGTTAGAGATACGCAGTATTTT. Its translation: CASSPGLAGVRDTQYF.

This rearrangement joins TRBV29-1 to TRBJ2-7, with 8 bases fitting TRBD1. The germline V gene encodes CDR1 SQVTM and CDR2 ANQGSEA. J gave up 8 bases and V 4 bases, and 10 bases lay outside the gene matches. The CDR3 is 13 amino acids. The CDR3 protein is CSVVLDRDWKQYF. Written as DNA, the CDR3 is TGCAGCGTTGTCTTGGACAGGGATTGGAAGCAGTACTTC.

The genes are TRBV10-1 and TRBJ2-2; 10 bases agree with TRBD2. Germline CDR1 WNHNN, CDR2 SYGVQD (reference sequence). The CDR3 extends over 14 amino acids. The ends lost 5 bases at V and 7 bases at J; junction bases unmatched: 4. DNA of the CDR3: TGCGCCAGCAGTTTAACTAGCGGGGACGGGGAGCTGTTTTTT. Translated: CASSLTSGDGELFF.